This TCR beta chain was recovered during a study of cytomegalovirus exposure and HLA in healthy donors. Overall study: The study placed approximately 78% of its 398 genotyped donors in the Caucasian-associated ancestry cluster. Regarding the study as a whole: Using a false discovery rate of 0.05, a later analysis showed that 16,951 TCR beta sequences were associated with HLA alleles. The study assumed roughly uniform donor sequencing depth for presence/absence analyses.

This clone was seen only once. Antigen specificity is unknown. Though nominally healthy at sampling, donors likely had unrecorded immune exposures. A multiplex PCR was run with 60 Vbeta primers and 13 Jbeta primers. Sequencing was performed with immunoSEQ multiplex PCR; in TCRdb, only in-frame clones are kept and a portion is missing. The table has around 150,000 clones, approximately 70% seen once. In germline, CDR1 is SGHNT, CDR2 YYREEE (reference sequence). The ends were cut back, 5 bases at V and 0 bases at J, with 11 bases in the middle. This CDR3 has 14 residues. Sequences were obtained from PBMCs. This sequence originates from a man aged 40-49 years in good health and CMV-seropositive. The rearrangement joins TRBV5-4 to TRBJ1-1; TRBD1 is a possible D gene (5 bases). In nucleotides, the CDR3 is TGTGCCAGCAGACCTGGACATTTGAACACTGAAGCTTTCTTT. Translation: CASRPGHLNTEAFF.